This TCR beta chain was captured in a study of T-cell reconstitution after alpha-beta-depleted transplantation in children. Preparing the TCRbeta library involved the use of unique molecular identifiers. TCRdb called the PCR reads again in MiXCR, with one record for every CDR3 protein. This table holds about 440,000 distinct CDR3 sequences, roughly 43% found once. This clonotype was found many times. The antigen is unknown. The V gene end was trimmed by 8 bases and the J gene end by 0 bases; junction bases not matched to a gene: 4. Per the germline V gene, CDR1 is SGHRS and CDR2 is YFSETQ. The CDR3 is 14 amino acids. Notes on the study in general: Among T cells one year after transplant, newly produced cells accounted for most counts and diversity. The study reportedly traced alpha-beta T cells about two months after transplant to several hundred expanded graft clones. Surviving thymic progenitors and recipient T cells were the source of high TCRbeta diversity at day 60 in some patients.

This TCR was recovered from a girl aged 2 to 9 with aplastic anemia, due to receive a stem cell transplant. The sample in question was PBMCs, obtained before TCRalphabeta/CD19-depleted stem cell transplant. The chain carries TRBV5-1 and TRBJ2-4, with TRBD1 matching 8 bases. The CDR3 nucleotides are TGCGCCAGTGGGACAGGTCTAGCCAAAAACATTCAGTACTTC. Translation gives CASGTGLAKNIQYF.